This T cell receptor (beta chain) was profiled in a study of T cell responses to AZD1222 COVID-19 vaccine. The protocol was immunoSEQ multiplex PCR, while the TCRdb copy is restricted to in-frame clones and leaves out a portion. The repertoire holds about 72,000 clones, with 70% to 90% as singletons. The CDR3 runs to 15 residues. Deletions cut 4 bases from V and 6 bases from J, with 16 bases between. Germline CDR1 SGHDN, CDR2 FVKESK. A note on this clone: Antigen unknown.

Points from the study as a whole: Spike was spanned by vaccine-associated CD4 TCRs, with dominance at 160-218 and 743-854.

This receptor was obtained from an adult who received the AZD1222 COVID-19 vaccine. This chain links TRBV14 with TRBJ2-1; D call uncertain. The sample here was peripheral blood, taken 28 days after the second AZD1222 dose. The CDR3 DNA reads TGTGCCAGCAGCCTTACAGCATGGCAGTTCAATGAGCAGTTCTTC. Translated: CASSLTAWQFNEQFF.